These T cell receptor beta chains were read from a single sample in a study of cytomegalovirus exposure and HLA in healthy donors. Clones were sequenced by immunoSEQ multiplex PCR, and TCRdb holds only the in-frame ones, with some missing. This table holds around 200,000 clones. Specimen: PBMCs. The receptors originated from a woman in her 30s in good health and CMV-seropositive. CDR3s include the opening cysteine and the closing phenylalanine or tryptophan. Fields, in order: D gene, V gene, J gene, CDR3 DNA, CDR3 protein. D genes are given only for firm matches.

TRBD2	TRBV4-1	TRBJ2-5	TGCGCCAGCAGCCAAGAAGGGCGGGAGAAAGAGACCCAGTACTTC	CASSQEGREKETQYF
.	TRBV7-2	TRBJ2-1	TGTGCCAGCAGCTTAGGTGGCACATCCTACAATGAGCAGTTCTTC	CASSLGGTSYNEQFF
TRBD2	TRBV18	TRBJ2-5	TGTGCCAGCTCACCCGGAACTAGCGGGAGCAACCAAGAGACCCAGTACTTC	CASSPGTSGSNQETQYF
.	TRBV12-5	TRBJ2-1	TGTGCTAGTGGTTTGGTACTGGGGAGGCTCAATGAGCAGTTCTTC	CASGLVLGRLNEQFF
.	TRBV27	TRBJ2-7	TGTGCCAGCAGTTTATACCCCCCAGACTCCTACGAGCAGTACTTC	CASSLYPPDSYEQYF
TRBD1	TRBV29-1	TRBJ1-2	TGCAGCGCAGCAGACAGGGTGGACGGCTACACCTTC	CSAADRVDGYTF
TRBD1	TRBV5-1	TRBJ2-3	TGCGCCAGCAGCTCCACTTTACAGGGGGCGAGTTGGGCCAGGACAGATACGCAGTATTTT	CASSSTLQGASWARTDTQYF
TRBD2	TRBV14	TRBJ2-3	TGTGCCAGCAGCCCCTCCGGGCGGGGGTCGGATACGCAGTATTTT	CASSPSGRGSDTQYF
.	TRBV18	TRBJ2-7	TGTGCCAGCTCTAGTTCCTCCTACGAGCAGTACTTC	CASSSSSYEQYF
.	TRBV21-1	TRBJ2-2	TGTGCCAGCAGCAAAGTAGGAGGAGCCCTGAACACCGGGGAGCTGTTTTTT	CASSKVGGALNTGELFF
TRBD1	TRBV7-2	TRBJ1-5	TGTGCCAGCAGCCCGGGACAGGGAGGCAGGCAGCCCCAGCATTTT	CASSPGQGGRQPQHF
.	TRBV28	TRBJ2-2	TGTGCCAGCAGTTTATCTTTTACCGGGGAGCTGTTTTTT	CASSLSFTGELFF